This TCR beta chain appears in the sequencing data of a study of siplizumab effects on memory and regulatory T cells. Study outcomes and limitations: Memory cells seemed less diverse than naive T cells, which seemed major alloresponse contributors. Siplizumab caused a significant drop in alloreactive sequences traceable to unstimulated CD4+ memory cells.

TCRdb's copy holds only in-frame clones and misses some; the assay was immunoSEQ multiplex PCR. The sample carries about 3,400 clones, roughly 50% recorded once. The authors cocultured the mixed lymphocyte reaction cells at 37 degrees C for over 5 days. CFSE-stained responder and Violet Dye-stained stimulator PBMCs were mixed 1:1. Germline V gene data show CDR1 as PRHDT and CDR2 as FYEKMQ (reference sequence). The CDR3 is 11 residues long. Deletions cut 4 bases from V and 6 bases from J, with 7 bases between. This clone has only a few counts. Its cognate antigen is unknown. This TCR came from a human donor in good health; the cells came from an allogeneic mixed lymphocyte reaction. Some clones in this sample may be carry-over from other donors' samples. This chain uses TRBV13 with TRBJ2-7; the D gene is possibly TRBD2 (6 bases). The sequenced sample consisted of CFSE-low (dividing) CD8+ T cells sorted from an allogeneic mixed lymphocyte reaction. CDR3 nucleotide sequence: TGTGCCAGCAGCTGGGGGGTCGAGCAGTACTTC. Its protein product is CASSWGVEQYF.